The source of this TCR beta chain is a study of blood T cell repertoires in COVID-19. The table came from immunoSEQ multiplex PCR; TCRdb's copy has only in-frame clones and leaves some out. The sample consists of 130,000 or so clones, roughly 91% of them appearing once. The sample consisted of peripheral blood. The sequence was collected from a man in his sixties with COVID-19, enrolled during active disease.

Here the CDR3 reads CASSYSTGSGSPLHF. The CDR3 bases are TGTGCCAGCAGTTACTCTACAGGTAGCGGTTCACCCCTCCACTTT. The chain combines TRBV6-2 or TRBV6-3 with TRBJ1-6, with a tentative D call TRBD1 (5 bases). The V gene lost 0 bases and the J gene lost 9 bases, with 12 bases spanning the gap. This CDR3 spans 15 amino acids. CDR1 and CDR2 from the germline V gene are MNHEY and SVGEGT.